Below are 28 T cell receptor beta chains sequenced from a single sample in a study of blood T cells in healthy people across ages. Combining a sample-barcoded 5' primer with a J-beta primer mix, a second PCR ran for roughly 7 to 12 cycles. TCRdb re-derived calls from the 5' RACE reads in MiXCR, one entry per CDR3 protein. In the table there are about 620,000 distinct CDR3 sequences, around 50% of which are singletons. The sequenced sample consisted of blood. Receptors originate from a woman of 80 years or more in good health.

The CDR3 reads CASSLWPNRLNEQFF. Here the CDR3 DNA reads TGTGCCAGCAGTTTATGGCCCAACAGGCTCAATGAGCAGTTCTTC. This chain uses TRBV28 with TRBJ2-1; D is possibly TRBD1 (5 bases). The germline gives CDR1 MDHEN, CDR2 SYDVKM. V lost 0 bases, J lost 6 bases, and 12 bases lay in between. This CDR3 is built from 15 residues. Drawing the rest from reference TRBV28 and TRBJ2-1, the complete variable domain is DVKVTQSSRYLVKRTGEKVFLECVQDMDHENMFWYRQDPGLGLRLIYFSYDVKMKEKGDIPEGYSVSREKKERFSLILESASTNQTSMYLCASSLWPNRLNEQFFGPGTRLTVL.

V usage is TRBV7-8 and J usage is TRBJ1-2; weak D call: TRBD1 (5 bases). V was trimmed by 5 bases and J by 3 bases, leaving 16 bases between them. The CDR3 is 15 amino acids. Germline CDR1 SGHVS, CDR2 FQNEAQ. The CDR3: CASSHTRLGDYGYTF. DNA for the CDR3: TGTGCCAGCAGCCACACCCGTCTGGGGGACTATGGCTACACCTTC.

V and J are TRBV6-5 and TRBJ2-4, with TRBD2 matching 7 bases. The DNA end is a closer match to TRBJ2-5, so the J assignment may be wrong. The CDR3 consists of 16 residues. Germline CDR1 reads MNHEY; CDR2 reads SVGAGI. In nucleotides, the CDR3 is TGTGCCAGCAGTTATACGTTAGGCGGGAGCCAAGAGACCCAGTACTTC. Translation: CASSYTLGGSQETQYF.

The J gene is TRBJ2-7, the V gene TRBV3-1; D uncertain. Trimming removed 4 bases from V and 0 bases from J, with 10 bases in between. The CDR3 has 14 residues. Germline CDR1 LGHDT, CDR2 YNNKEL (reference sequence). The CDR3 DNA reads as TGTGCCAGCAGCCCTACTATCAGCTCCTACGAGCAGTACTTC. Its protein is CASSPTISSYEQYF.

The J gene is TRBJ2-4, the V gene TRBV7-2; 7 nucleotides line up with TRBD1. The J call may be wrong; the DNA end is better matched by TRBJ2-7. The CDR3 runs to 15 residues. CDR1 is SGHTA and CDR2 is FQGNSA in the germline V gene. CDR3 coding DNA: TGTGCCAGCAGCGTGACCGGGACAGTTTACTACGAGCAGTACTTC. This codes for CASSVTGTVYYEQYF.

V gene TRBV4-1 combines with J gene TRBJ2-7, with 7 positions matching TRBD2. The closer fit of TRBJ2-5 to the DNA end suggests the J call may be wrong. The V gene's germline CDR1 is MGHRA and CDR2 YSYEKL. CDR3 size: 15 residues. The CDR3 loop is CASSQESSGGETQYF. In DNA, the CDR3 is TGCGCCAGCAGCCAAGAGTCTAGCGGCGGGGAGACCCAGTACTTC.

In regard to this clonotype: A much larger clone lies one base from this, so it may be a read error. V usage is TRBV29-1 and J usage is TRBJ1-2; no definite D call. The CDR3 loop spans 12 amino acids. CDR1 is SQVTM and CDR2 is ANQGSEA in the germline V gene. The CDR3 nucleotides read TGCTCGGTGGAGGGTGAGATGGATGGCTACACCTTC. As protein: CSVEGEMDGYTF.

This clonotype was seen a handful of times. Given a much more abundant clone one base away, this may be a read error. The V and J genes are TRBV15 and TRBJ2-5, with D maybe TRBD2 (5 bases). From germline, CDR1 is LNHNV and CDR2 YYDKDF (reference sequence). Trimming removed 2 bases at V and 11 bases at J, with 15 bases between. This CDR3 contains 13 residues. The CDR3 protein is CATSRPPGNEQYF. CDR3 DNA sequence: TGTGCCACCAGCAGACCGCCGGGAAATGAGCAGTACTTC.

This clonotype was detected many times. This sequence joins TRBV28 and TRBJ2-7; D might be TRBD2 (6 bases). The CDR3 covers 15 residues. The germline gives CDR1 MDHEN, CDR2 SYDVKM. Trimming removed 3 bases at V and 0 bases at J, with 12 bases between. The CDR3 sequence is CASSLGPGDSYEQYF. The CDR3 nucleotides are TGTGCCAGCAGTTTGGGCCCGGGGGACTCCTACGAGCAGTACTTC.

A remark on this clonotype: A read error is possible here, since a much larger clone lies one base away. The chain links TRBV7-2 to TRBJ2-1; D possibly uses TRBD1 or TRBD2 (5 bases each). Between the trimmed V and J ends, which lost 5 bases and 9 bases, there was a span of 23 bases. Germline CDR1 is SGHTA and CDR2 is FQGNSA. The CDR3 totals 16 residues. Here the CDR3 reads CASSIVVGPRGSEQFF. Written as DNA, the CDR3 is TGTGCCAGCAGCATAGTTGTAGGGCCGAGGGGCTCTGAGCAGTTCTTC. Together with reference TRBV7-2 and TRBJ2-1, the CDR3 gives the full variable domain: GAGVSQSPSNKVTEKGKDVELRCDPISGHTALYWYRQSLGQGLEFLIYFQGNSAPDKSGLPSDRFSAERTGGSVSTLTIQRTQQEDSAVYLCASSIVVGPRGSEQFFGPGTRLTVL.

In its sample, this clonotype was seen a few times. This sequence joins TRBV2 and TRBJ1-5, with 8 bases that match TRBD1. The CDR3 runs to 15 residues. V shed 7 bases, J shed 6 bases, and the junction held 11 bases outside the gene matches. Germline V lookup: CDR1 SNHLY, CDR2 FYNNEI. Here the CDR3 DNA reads TGTGCCAGCAATCTTCAGGGGGCGGGATTTCAGCCCCAGCATTTT. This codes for CASNLQGAGFQPQHF.

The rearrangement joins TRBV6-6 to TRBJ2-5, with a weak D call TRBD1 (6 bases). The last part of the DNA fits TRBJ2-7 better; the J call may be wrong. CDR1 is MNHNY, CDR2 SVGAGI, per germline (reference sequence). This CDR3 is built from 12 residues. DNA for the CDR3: TGTGCCAGCAGTCACCCAGGGGTCGAGCAGTACTTC. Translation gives CASSHPGVEQYF.

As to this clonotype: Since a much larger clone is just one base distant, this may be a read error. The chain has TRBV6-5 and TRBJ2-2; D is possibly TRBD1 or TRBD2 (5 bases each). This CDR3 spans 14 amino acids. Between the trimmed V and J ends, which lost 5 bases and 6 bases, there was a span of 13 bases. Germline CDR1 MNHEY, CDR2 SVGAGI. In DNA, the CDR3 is TGTGCCAGCAGTGTGGGGGTGGTCGCCGGGGAGCTGTTTTTT. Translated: CASSVGVVAGELFF.

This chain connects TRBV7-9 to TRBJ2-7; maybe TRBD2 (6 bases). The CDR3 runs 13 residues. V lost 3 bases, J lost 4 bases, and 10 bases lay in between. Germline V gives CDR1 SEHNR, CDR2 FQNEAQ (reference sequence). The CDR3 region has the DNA TGTGCCAGCAGCTTCGGGGGATTTTACGAGCAGTACTTC. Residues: CASSFGGFYEQYF.

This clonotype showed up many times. CDR3 DNA: TGTGCCAGCAGCTTAGGCCTTAGCGGGATCCCTTCTAATGAGCAGTTCTTC. Translation gives CASSLGLSGIPSNEQFF. V is TRBV7-9 and J is TRBJ2-1; 8 nucleotides line up with TRBD2. Germline lookup yields CDR1 SEHNR and CDR2 FQNEAQ (reference sequence). Trimming at V came to 1 base and at J to 7 bases, leaving 12 bases not matched to a gene. This CDR3 has 17 amino acids.

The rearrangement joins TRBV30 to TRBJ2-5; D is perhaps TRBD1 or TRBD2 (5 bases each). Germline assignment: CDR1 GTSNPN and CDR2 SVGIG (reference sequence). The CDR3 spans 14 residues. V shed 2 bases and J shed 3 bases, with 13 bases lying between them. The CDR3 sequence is CAWSPGLGEETQYF. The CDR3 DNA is TGTGCCTGGAGTCCAGGGTTGGGGGAAGAGACCCAGTACTTC.

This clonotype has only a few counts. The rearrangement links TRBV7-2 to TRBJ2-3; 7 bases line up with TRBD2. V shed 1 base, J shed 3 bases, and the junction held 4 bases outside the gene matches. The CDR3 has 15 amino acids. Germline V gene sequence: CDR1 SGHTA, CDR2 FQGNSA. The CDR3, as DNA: TGTGCCAGCAGCTTAGTTCCAGCGGGGACAGATACGCAGTATTTT. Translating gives CASSLVPAGTDTQYF.

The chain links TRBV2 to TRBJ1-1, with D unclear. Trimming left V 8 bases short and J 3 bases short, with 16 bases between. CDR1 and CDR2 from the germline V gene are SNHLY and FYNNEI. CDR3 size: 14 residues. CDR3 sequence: CASHRQSYDTEAFF. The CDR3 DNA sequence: TGTGCCAGCCACCGGCAATCTTATGACACTGAAGCTTTCTTT.

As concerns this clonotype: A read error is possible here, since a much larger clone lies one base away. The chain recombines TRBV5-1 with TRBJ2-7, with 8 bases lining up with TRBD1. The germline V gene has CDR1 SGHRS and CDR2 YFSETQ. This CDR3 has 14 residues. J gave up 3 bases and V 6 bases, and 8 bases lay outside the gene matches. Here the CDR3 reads CASIFEGQGYEQYF. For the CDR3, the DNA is TGCGCCAGCATCTTTGAAGGACAGGGCTACGAGCAGTACTTC. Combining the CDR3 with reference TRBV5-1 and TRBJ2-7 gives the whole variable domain KAGVTQTPRYLIKTRGQQVTLSCSPISGHRSVSWYQQTPGQGLQFLFEYFSETQRNKGNFPGRFSGRQFSNSRSEMNVSTLELGDSALYLCASIFEGQGYEQYFGPGTRLTVT.

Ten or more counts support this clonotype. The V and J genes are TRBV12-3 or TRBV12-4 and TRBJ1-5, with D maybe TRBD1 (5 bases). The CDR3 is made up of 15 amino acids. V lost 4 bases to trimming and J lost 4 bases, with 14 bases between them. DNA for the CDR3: TGTGCCAGCAGTTCGGGACGGCTTTTTAATCAGCCCCAGCATTTT. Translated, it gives CASSSGRLFNQPQHF.

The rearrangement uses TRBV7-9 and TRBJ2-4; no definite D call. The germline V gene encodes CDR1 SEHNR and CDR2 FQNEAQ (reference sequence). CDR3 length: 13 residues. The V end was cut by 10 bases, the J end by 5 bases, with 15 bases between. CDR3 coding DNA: TGTGCCACCACAGTCCCTGGTGAAAACATTCAGTACTTC. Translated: CATTVPGENIQYF.

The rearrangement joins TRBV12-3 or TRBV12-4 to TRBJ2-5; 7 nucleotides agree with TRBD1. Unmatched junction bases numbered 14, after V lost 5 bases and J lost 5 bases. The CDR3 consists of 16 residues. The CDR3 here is CASSPPRTGLSETQYF. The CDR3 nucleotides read TGTGCCAGCAGTCCTCCGAGGACAGGCCTTTCGGAGACCCAGTACTTC.

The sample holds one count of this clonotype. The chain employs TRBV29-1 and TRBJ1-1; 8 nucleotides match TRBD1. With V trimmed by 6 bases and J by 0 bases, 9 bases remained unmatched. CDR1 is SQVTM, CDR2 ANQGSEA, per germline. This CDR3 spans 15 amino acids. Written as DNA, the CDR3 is TGCAGCGTGGGGGACAGGAGATCACTGAACACTGAAGCTTTCTTT. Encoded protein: CSVGDRRSLNTEAFF.

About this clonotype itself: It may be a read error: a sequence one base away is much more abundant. The CDR3 loop reads CAGTLSGMGYNEQFF. DNA for the CDR3: TGTGCCGGCACCCTTAGCGGGATGGGGTACAATGAGCAGTTCTTC. The V gene is TRBV28, the J gene TRBJ2-1, with 8 bases fitting TRBD2. Germline V gives CDR1 MDHEN, CDR2 SYDVKM. The V segment lost 11 bases and the J segment 4 bases; nucleotides outside the gene matches: 13. The CDR3 length is 15 residues.

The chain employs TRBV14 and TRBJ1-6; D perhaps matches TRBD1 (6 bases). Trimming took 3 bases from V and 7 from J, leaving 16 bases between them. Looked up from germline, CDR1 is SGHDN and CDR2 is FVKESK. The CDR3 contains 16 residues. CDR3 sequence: CASSQAQGRHNSPLHF. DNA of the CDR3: TGTGCCAGCAGCCAGGCACAGGGCCGTCACAATTCACCCCTCCACTTT.

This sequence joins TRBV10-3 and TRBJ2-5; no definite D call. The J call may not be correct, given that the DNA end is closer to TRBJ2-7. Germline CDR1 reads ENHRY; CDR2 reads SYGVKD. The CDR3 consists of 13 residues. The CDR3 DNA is TGTGCCATCAGTGACCCGTCGGGTACCGAGCAGTACTTC. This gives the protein CAISDPSGTEQYF.

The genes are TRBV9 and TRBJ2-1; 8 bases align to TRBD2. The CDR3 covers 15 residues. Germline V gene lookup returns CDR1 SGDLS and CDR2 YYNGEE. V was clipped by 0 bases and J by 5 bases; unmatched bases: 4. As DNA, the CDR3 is TGTGCCAGCAGCGTAGTGACTAGCGTGAACAATGAGCAGTTCTTC. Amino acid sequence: CASSVVTSVNNEQFF.

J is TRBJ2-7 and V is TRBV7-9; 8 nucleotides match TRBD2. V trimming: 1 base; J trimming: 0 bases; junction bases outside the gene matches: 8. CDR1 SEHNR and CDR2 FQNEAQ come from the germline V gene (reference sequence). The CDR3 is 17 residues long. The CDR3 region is CASSLGVERGLSYEQYF. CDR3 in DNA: TGTGCCAGCAGCTTAGGGGTCGAGCGGGGGCTCTCCTACGAGCAGTACTTC. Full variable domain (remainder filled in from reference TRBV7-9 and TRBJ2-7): DTGVSQNPRHKITKRGQNVTFRCDPISEHNRLYWYRQTLGQGPEFLTYFQNEAQLEKSRLLSDRFSAERPKGSFSTLEIQRTEQGDSAMYLCASSLGVERGLSYEQYFGPGTRLTVT.